This T cell receptor (beta chain) stems from a study of monozygotic twins with cystic fibrosis. About the research overall: With about 15 PCR cycles, barcoded libraries came from about 2.9 micrograms of fragmented DNA.

V was clipped by 7 bases and J by 7 bases, with 22 bases between them. There are 16 residues in the CDR3. Germline-derived CDR1 and CDR2 are MDHEN and SYDVKM. Study-level points and caveats: In 13 of 16 pairs, V gene usage was closest to the co-twin's. The repertoire was suggested to be naive-dominated, clonality median about 0.0094. Monozygotic CF twins shared more identical nucleotide clonotypes than unrelated patients.

As for this clone: Its antigen is not identified.

The assay was immunoSEQ multiplex PCR, and TCRdb's table has in-frame clones only and misses some. The sample holds 14,000 to 15,000 clones, 70% to 90% seen once. The receptor's source is a boy between 10 and 17 years old with cystic fibrosis. Source material: blood. The J gene is TRBJ1-4, the V gene TRBV28, with D possibly TRBD1 on 6 matching bases. This CDR3 is CASTPPQQGLREKLFF. CDR3 nucleotides: TGTGCCAGCACCCCGCCCCAACAGGGTCTACGTGAAAAACTGTTTTTT.